Presented here are 13 T cell receptor beta chains from one specimen sequenced in a study of T-cell memory formation after mild COVID-19. A single record per CDR3 protein comes from TCRdb applying MiXCR to the 5' RACE reads. The table lists just under 550,000 distinct CDR3 sequences, about 20% of them singletons. Sequencing was carried out using PBMCs or a T cell subset sorted from them (not recorded which). The receptors were gathered from an adult woman who had mild COVID-19 (a few samples of this study predate the infection). Cell type and time point are not known.

The chain combines TRBV7-9 with TRBJ1-2; no firm D call. Germline CDR1 SEHNR, CDR2 FQNEAQ (reference sequence). V lost 4 bases to trimming and J lost 2 bases, with 17 bases between them. This CDR3 comprises 16 residues. CDR3 amino acids: CASSSDGTPPNYGYTF. In nucleotides, the CDR3 is TGTGCCAGCAGCTCCGACGGCACACCCCCGAACTATGGCTACACCTTC.

This clonotype was observed a few times. The chain couples TRBV20-1 to TRBJ1-2; 8 bases agree with TRBD1. V was clipped by 3 bases and J by 3 bases; unmatched bases: 3. The length of the CDR3 is 13 residues. The germline V gene has CDR1 DFQATT and CDR2 SNEGSKA (reference sequence). CDR3 in amino acids: CSASPGGDYGYTF. CDR3 bases: TGCAGTGCTAGCCCAGGGGGCGACTATGGCTACACCTTC.

This clonotype occurred a few times. The chain links TRBV20-1 to TRBJ2-7, with TRBD2 matching over 8 bases. There are 15 residues in the CDR3. The germline gives CDR1 DFQATT, CDR2 SNEGSKA (reference sequence). V gave up 6 bases and J gave up 1 base; unmatched junction bases: 11. The CDR3 sequence is CSATSGTRPSYEQYF. The CDR3 DNA reads as TGCAGTGCCACCTCCGGGACTAGGCCTTCCTACGAGCAGTACTTC.

The J gene is TRBJ2-7, the V gene TRBV9; no definite D call. V shed 2 bases and J shed 0 bases, with 18 bases lying between them. The CDR3 has 17 residues. The germline V gene encodes CDR1 SGDLS and CDR2 YYNGEE. Here the CDR3 reads CASSVGDSARSSYEQYF. The CDR3 DNA reads TGTGCCAGCAGCGTCGGCGACTCCGCCCGAAGCTCCTACGAGCAGTACTTC.

This clonotype appeared a few times. The chain couples TRBV19 to TRBJ1-2; TRBD1 matches 9 bases. The CDR3 runs 13 residues. V shed 7 bases and J 8 bases; nucleotides not matched to a gene: 8. Germline V gene sequence: CDR1 LNHDA, CDR2 SQIVND (reference sequence). The CDR3 DNA reads as TGTGCCAGTATTGGGACAGGGAGGTTGGGCTACACCTTC. It yields the protein CASIGTGRLGYTF. The whole variable domain, remainder taken from reference TRBV19 and TRBJ1-2, is DGGITQSPKYLFRKEGQNVTLSCEQNLNHDAMYWYRQDPGQGLRLIYYSQIVNDFQKGDIAEGYSVSREKKESFPLTVTSAQKNPTAFYLCASIGTGRLGYTFGSGTRLTVV.

The chain recombines TRBV23-1 with TRBJ2-7; weak D call: TRBD2 (5 bases). TRBV23-1 is annotated as an ORF whose role is uncertain. This CDR3 has 13 amino acids. V dropped 0 bases and J dropped 4 bases, with 7 bases sitting between them. As DNA, the CDR3 is TGCGCCAGCAGTCAATCGGGGAGTTACGAGCAGTACTTC. This gives the protein CASSQSGSYEQYF.

The chain is built from TRBV6-5 and TRBJ2-7; 8 bases are shared with TRBD2. TRBJ2-5 matches the DNA end more closely, so the J call is doubtful. CDR1 and CDR2 (germline): MNHEY, SVGAGI. The CDR3 consists of 16 residues. CDR3 sequence reads: CASSYSPGGPGETQYF. CDR3 coding DNA: TGTGCCAGCAGTTACTCGCCGGGGGGGCCCGGTGAGACCCAGTACTTC.

The chain employs TRBV4-2 and TRBJ2-2, with D perhaps given as TRBD1 or TRBD2 (7 bases each). Germline loops: CDR1 LGHNA, CDR2 YNFKEQ. V was trimmed by 0 bases and J by 4 bases, leaving 21 bases between them. The CDR3 contains 19 residues. The CDR3 coding sequence is TGTGCCAGCAGCCAAGATGGAACGCAGGGGGGGACCCTCACCGGGGAGCTGTTTTTT. Its translation is CASSQDGTQGGTLTGELFF.

The chain combines TRBV6-5 with TRBJ1-5; D uncertain. This CDR3 region has 13 residues. Germline-derived CDR1 and CDR2 are MNHEY and SVGAGI. V was clipped by 6 bases and J by 4 bases, with 10 bases between them. The CDR3 is CASSATRNQPQHF. In nucleotides, the CDR3 is TGTGCCAGCAGCGCGACACGAAATCAGCCCCAGCATTTT.

The sample holds many counts of this clonotype. This chain joins TRBV5-1 and TRBJ2-3; D not certain. The CDR3 sequence is 15 residues long. From germline, CDR1 is SGHRS and CDR2 YFSETQ. V dropped 0 bases and J dropped 2 bases, with 10 bases sitting between them. Here the CDR3 DNA reads TGCGCCAGCAGCTTGGGAGCGTTTTCCACAGATACGCAGTATTTT. It specifies CASSLGAFSTDTQYF.

The CDR3 nucleotides are TGTGCCAGCTCGGCGGGAGGGTTAACAGATACGCAGTATTTT. Protein: CASSAGGLTDTQYF. J is TRBJ2-3 and V is TRBV6-1; 9 bases are a match to TRBD2. The CDR3 length is 14 residues. Looked up from germline, CDR1 is MNHNS and CDR2 is SASEGT. V shed 8 bases and J 3 bases; nucleotides not matched to a gene: 6.

The chain has TRBV30 and TRBJ2-7; possibly TRBD2 for D (6 bases). The CDR3 runs 13 residues. V was shortened by 2 bases and J by 3 bases, with 11 bases between the two germline ends. CDR1 GTSNPN and CDR2 SVGIG come from the germline V gene (reference sequence). The CDR3 protein is CAWSMTGGYEQYF. The CDR3, as DNA: TGTGCCTGGAGTATGACCGGGGGCTACGAGCAGTACTTC.

This clonotype has only a few counts. V is TRBV7-3 and J is TRBJ2-3, with unresolved D. Trimming removed 5 bases from V and 0 bases from J, with 12 bases in between. Germline CDR1 SGHTA, CDR2 FQGTGA. The CDR3 is 15 residues long. The CDR3 is CASSRSGVSTDTQYF. The DNA of the CDR3 is TGTGCCAGCAGCCGTTCCGGCGTTAGCACAGATACGCAGTATTTT.